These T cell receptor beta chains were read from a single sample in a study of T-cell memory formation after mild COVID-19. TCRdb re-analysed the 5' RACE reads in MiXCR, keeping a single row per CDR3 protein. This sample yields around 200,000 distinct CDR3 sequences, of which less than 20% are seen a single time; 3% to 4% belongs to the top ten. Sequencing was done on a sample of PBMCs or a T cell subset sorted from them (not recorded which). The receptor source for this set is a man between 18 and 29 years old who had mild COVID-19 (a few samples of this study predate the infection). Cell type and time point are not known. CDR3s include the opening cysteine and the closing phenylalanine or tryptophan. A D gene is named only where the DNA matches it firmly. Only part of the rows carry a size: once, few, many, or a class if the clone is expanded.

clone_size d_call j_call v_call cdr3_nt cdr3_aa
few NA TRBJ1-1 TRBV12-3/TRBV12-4 TGTGCCAGCAGTTTTCGGAGGGAGGCTTTCTTT CASSFRREAFF
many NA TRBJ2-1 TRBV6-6 TGTGCCAGCAGTCCCGCTGACAATGAGCAGTTCTTC CASSPADNEQFF
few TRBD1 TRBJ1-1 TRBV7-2 TGTGCCAGCGGACAGGGGGTGAACACTGAAGCTTTCTTT CASGQGVNTEAFF
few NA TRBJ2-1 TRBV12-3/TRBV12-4 TGTGCCAGCAGTCCGCCCCGGCATGAGCAGTTCTTC CASSPPRHEQFF
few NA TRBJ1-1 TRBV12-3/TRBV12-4 TGTGCCAGCAGTCTCAACAGGGAAGGCACTGAAGCTTTCTTT CASSLNREGTEAFF
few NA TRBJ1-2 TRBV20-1 TGCAGTGCTCCCGCACCGGGACGCTATGGCTACACCTTC CSAPAPGRYGYTF
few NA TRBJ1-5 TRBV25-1 TGTGCCAGCAGTATCGTCAGCAATCAGCCCCAGCATTTT CASSIVSNQPQHF
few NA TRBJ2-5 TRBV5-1 TGCGCCAGCCGTTCAGGGGTTCAAGAGACCCAGTACTTC CASRSGVQETQYF
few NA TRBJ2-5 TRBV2 TGTGCCAGCAGTGATGGACTGCAAGAGACCCAGTACTTC CASSDGLQETQYF
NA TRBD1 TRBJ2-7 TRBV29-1 TGCAGCGTTTCTGGGACAGGACGCTACGAGCAGTACTTC CSVSGTGRYEQYF
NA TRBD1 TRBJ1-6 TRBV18 TGTGCCAGCTCCTGGGACAGGGTCCTCGTCTCACCCCTCCACTTT CASSWDRVLVSPLHF
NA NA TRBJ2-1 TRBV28 TGTGCCAGCATAGACCGCAGCAACCGGGAGCAGTTCTTC CASIDRSNREQFF
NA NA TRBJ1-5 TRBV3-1 TGTGCCAGCAGCCTCCGGGGTCTCAATCAGCCCCAGCATTTT CASSLRGLNQPQHF
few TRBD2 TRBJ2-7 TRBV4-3 TGCGCCAGCAGATCGGGACTAGCGACCCACGAGCAGTACTTC CASRSGLATHEQYF
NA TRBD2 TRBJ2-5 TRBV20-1 TGCAGTGCTTCGCCTAGCGGGGGGTACCAAGAGACCCAGTACTTC CSASPSGGYQETQYF
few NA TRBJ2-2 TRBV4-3 TGCGCCAGCAGCCAAGATGAAGGGGTCGCCGGGGAGCTGTTTTTT CASSQDEGVAGELFF
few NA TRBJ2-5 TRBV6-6 TGTGCCAGCAGAACAAGGGCAGGGAAAGAGACCCAGTACTTC CASRTRAGKETQYF
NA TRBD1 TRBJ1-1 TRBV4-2 TGTGCCAGCAGCCAAGATTCGGGACAGAAGAACACTGAAGCTTTCTTT CASSQDSGQKNTEAFF
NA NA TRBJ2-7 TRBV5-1 TGCGCCAGCAGCTTGCCCCCAGTTTACGAGCAGTACTTC CASSLPPVYEQYF
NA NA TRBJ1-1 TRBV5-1 TGCGCCAGCAGCCCTGGGGCCGGGGGGACTGAAGCTTTCTTT CASSPGAGGTEAFF
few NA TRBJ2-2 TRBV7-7 TGTGCTAGCAGCTCGGGCCTCATAAGTGGTACCGGGGAGCTGTTTTTT CASSSGLISGTGELFF
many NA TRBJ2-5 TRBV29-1 TGCAGCGGCGAGGGGCCGGAGACCCAGTACTTC CSGEGPETQYF
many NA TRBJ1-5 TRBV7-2 TGTGCCAGCAGCTTAGCCTTGGGAGGCAATCAGCCCCAGCATTTT CASSLALGGNQPQHF
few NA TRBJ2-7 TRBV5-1 TGCGCCAGCAGCTGGCGGGGTTCCGGTGAGCAGTACTTC CASSWRGSGEQYF
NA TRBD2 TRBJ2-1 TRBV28 TGTGCCAGCAGAGCTTCGAGCGGGGGGGCCTTCAATGAGCAGTTCTTC CASRASSGGAFNEQFF
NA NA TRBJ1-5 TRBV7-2 TGTGCCAGCAGCTTAGAGGGGCTTCGGCAGCCCCAGCATTTT CASSLEGLRQPQHF
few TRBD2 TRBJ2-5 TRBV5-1 TGCGCCAGCAGCTTGGGGGGGACTAGAGAAGAGACCCAGTACTTC CASSLGGTREETQYF
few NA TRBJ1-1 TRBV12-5 TGTGCTAGTGGCCCCAGGCCCGAGAGTGAAGCTTTCTTT CASGPRPESEAFF
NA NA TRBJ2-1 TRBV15 TGTGCCACCACCCGACGACCGCGAGTCGATGAGCAGTTCTTC CATTRRPRVDEQFF
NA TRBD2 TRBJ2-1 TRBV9 TGTGCCAGCAGCGTACCTAGCGGGGGGCTCAACAATGAGCAGTTCTTC CASSVPSGGLNNEQFF
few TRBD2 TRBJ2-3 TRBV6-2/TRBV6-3 TGTGCCAGCAGAGTAGCGGGGGCCCGCACAGATACGCAGTATTTT CASRVAGARTDTQYF
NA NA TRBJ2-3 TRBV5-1 TGCGCCAGCAGCGGCGAGGGGGCAGATACGCAGTATTTT CASSGEGADTQYF
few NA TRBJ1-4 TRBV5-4 TGTGCCAGCAGCCGGACAGTCTCAACTAATGAAAAACTGTTTTTT CASSRTVSTNEKLFF
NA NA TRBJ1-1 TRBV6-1 TGTGCCAGCAACAGTGAGAACACTGAAGCTTTCTTT CASNSENTEAFF
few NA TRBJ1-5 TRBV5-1 TGCGCCAGCCCCTCCCAGGGAGCGATTCAGCCCCAGCATTTT CASPSQGAIQPQHF
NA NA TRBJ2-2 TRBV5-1 TGCGCCAGCAGCCCGGCCTCCAGGGGCCAGGGGGAGCTGTTTTTT CASSPASRGQGELFF
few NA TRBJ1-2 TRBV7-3 TGTGCCAGCAGCTTAAATTTGACATACGGCTATGGCTACACCTTC CASSLNLTYGYGYTF
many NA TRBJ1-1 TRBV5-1 TGCGCCAGCAGCTGGGGTTTCTCAGGGCTCACTGAAGCTTTCTTT CASSWGFSGLTEAFF
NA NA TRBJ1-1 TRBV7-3 TGTGCCAGCAGCCCAGGGTGGGGCACTGAAGCTTTCTTT CASSPGWGTEAFF
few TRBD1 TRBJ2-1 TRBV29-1 TGCAGCGTTGGACAGGGAGAACCGTTCTTC CSVGQGEPFF
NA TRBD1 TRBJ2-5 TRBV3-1 TGTGCCAGCAGCCAAGATGGGACAGGGAATCCAGAGACCCAGTACTTC CASSQDGTGNPETQYF
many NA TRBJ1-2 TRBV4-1 TGCGCCAGCAGCCAAGAAGGCCGCGCGCGCTATGGCTACACCTTC CASSQEGRARYGYTF
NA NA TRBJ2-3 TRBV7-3 TGTGCCAGCAGCTTAACTAGCCCCCCCACAGATACGCAGTATTTT CASSLTSPPTDTQYF
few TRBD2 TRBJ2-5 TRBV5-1 TGCGCCAGCAGCTCGCTAGGGACTATATATTCAGAGACCCAGTACTTC CASSSLGTIYSETQYF
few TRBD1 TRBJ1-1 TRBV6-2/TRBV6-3 TGTGCCAGCAGTAAGACAGGGTCTGAAGCTTTCTTT CASSKTGSEAFF
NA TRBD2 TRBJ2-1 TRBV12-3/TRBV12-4 TGTGCCAGCAGTTCCCTAGCGGGGGCTTACAATGAGCAGTTCTTC CASSSLAGAYNEQFF
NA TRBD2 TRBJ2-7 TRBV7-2 TGTGCCAGCTCGAGAACTAGCGGGGGGGCCAACGAGCAGTACTTC CASSRTSGGANEQYF
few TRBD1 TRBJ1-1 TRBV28 TGTGCCAGCAGCCTTATCCGGGACAGTGAAGCTTTCTTT CASSLIRDSEAFF
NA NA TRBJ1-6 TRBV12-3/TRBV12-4 TGTGCCAGCAGCCCCTCCGCGGGGGGGATTTCACCCCTCCACTTT CASSPSAGGISPLHF
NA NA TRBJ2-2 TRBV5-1 TGCGCCAGCAGCTTGCGGGGTCTGAACACCGGGGAGCTGTTTTTT CASSLRGLNTGELFF
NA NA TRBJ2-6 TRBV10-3 TGTGCCATCAGTGAGCCCCGACAGGCTGGGGCCAACGTCCTGACTTTC CAISEPRQAGANVLTF
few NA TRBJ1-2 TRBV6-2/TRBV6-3 TGTGCCAGCAGTTACTCACCCGACAGGAAGAACTATGGCTACACCTTC CASSYSPDRKNYGYTF
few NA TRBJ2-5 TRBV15 TGTGCCACCAGCAGAGACAGGGGAGGGACCCAGTACTTC CATSRDRGGTQYF
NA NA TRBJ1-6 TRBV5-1 TGCGCCAGCAGCTTGCAACAGGGTTATAATTCACCCCTCCACTTT CASSLQQGYNSPLHF
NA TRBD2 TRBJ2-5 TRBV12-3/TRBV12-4 TGTGCCAGCAGTCCGGGGGGCGGGGGGACTCAAGAGACCCAGTACTTC CASSPGGGGTQETQYF